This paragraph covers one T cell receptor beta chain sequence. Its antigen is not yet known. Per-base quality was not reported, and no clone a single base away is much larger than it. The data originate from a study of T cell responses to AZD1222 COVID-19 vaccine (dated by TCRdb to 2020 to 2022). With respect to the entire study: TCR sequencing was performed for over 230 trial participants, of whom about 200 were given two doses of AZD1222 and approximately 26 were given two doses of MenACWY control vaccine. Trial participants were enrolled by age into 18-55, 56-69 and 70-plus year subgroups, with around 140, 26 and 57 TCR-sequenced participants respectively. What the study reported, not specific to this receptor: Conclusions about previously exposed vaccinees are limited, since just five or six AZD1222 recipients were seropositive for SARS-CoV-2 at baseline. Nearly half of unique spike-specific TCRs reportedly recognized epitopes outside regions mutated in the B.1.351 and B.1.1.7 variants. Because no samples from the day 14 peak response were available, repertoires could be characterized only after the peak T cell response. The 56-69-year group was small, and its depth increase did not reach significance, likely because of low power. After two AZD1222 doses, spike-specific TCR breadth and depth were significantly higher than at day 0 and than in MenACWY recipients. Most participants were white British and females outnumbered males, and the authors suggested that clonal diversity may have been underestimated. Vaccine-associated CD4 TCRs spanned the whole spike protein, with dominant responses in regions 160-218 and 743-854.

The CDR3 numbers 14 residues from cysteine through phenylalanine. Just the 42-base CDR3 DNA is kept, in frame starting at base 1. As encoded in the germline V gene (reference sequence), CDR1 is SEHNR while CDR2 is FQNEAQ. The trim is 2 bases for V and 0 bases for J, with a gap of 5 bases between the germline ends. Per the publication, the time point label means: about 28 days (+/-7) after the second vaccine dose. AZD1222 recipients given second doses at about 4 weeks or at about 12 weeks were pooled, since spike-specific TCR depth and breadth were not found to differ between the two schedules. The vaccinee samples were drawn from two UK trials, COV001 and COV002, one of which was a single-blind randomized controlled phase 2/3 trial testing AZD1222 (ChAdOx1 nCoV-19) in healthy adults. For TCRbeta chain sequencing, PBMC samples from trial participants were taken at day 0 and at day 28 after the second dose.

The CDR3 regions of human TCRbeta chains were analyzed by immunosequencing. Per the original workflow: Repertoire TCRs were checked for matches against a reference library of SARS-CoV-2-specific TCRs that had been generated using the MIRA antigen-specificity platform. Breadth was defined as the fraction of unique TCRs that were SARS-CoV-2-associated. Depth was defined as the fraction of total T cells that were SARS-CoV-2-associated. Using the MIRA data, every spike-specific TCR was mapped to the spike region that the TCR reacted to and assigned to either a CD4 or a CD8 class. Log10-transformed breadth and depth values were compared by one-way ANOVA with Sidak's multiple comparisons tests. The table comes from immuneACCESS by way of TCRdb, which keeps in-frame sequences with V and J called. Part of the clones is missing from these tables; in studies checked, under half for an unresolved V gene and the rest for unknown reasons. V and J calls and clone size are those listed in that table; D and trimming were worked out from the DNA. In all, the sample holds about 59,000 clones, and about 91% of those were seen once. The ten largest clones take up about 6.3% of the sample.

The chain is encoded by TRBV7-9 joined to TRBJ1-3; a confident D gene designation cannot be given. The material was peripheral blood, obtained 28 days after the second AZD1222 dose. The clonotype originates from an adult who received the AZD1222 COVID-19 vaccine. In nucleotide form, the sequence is TGTGCCAGCAGCTTAACGGTCTCTGGAAACACCATATATTTT. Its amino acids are CASSLTVSGNTIYF.